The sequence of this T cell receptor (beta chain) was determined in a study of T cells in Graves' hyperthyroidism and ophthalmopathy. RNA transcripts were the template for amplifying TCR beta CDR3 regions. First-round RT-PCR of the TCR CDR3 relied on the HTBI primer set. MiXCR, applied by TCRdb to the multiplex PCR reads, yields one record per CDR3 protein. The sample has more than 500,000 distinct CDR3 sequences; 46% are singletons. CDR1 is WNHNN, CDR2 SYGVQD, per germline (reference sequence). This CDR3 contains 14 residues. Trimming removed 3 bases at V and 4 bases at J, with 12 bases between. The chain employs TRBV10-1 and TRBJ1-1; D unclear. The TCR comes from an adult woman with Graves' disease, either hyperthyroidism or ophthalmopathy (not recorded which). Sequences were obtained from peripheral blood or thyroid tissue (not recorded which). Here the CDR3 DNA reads TGCGCCAGCAGTGATTCCGGTGAGACCACTGAAGCTTTCTTT. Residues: CASSDSGETTEAFF.